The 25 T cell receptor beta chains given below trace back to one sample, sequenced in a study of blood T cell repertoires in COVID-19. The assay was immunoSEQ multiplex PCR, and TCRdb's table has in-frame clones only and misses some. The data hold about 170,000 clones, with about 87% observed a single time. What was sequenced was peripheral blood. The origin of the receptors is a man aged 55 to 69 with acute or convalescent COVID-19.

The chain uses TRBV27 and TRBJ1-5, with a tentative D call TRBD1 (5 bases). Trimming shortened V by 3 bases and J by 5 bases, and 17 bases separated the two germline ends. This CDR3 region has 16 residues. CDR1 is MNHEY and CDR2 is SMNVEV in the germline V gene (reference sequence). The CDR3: CASSLNWGRVDQPQHF. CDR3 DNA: TGTGCCAGCAGTTTGAATTGGGGCAGGGTGGATCAGCCCCAGCATTTT.

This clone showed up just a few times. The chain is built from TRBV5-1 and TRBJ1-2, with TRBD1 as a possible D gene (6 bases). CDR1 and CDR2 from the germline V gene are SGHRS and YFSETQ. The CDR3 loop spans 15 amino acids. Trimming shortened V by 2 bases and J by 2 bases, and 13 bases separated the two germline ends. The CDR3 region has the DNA TGCGCCAGCAGCTTAGGGGACATCTCAAACTATGGCTACACCTTC. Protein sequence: CASSLGDISNYGYTF.

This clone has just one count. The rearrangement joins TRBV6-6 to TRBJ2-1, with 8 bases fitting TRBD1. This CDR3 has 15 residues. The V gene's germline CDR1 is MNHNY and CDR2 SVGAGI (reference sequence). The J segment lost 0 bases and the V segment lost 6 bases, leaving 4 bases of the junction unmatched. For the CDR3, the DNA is TGTGCCAGCAGGGGGGACAGGAGCTCCTACAATGAGCAGTTCTTC. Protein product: CASRGDRSSYNEQFF.

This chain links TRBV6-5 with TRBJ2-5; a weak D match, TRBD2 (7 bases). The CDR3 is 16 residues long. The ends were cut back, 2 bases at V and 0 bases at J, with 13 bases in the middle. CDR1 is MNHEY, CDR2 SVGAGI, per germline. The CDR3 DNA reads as TGTGCCAGCAGTTACCGGGGGGCGGGTTACCAAGAGACCCAGTACTTC. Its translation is CASSYRGAGYQETQYF.

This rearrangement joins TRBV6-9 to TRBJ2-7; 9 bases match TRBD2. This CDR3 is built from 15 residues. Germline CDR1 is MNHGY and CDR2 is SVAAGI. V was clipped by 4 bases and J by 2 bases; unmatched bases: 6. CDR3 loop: CASSSPGLAPYEQYV. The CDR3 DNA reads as TGTGCCAGCAGTTCGCCGGGACTAGCCCCCTACGAGCAGTACGTC.

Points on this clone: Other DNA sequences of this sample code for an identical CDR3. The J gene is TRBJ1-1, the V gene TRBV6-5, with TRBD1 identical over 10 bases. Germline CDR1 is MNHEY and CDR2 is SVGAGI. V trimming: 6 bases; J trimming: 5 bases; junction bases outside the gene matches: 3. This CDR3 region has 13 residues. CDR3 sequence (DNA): TGTGCCAGCAGGGGACAGGGGTTTACTGAAGCTTTCTTT. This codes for CASRGQGFTEAFF.

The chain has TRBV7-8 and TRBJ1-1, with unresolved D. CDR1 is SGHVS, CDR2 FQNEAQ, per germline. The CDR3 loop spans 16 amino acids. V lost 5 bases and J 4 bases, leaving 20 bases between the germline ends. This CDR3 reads CASSVRSPYEGTEAFF. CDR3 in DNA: TGTGCCAGCAGCGTCCGTTCACCCTATGAGGGCACTGAAGCTTTCTTT. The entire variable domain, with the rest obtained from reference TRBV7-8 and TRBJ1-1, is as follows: GAGVSQSPRYKVAKRGQDVALRCDPISGHVSLFWYQQALGQGPEFLTYFQNEAQLDKSGLPSDRFFAERPEGSVSTLKIQRTQQEDSAVYLCASSVRSPYEGTEAFFGQGTRLTVV.

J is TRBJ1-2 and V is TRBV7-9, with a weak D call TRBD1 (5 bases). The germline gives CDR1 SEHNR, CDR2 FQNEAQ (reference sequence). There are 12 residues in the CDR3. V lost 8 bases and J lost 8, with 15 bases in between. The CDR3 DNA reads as TGTGCCAGCGGCGACTTGACAGTCGGCTACACCTTC. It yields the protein CASGDLTVGYTF. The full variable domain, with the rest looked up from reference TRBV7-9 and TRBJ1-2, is DTGVSQNPRHKITKRGQNVTFRCDPISEHNRLYWYRQTLGQGPEFLTYFQNEAQLEKSRLLSDRFSAERPKGSFSTLEIQRTEQGDSAMYLCASGDLTVGYTFGSGTRLTVV.

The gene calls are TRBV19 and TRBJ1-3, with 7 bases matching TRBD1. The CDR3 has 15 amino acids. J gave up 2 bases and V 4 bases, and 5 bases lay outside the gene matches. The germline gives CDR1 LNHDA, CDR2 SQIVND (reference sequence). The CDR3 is CASSTTGTPGNTIYF. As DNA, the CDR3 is TGTGCCAGTAGTACGACAGGGACTCCTGGAAACACCATATATTTT.

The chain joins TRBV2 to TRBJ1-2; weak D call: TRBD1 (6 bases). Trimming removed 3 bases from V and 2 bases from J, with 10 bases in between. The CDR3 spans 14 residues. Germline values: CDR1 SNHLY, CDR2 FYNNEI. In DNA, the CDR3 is TGTGCCAGCAGTGACAGGGGCTTGAACTATGGCTACACCTTC. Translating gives CASSDRGLNYGYTF.

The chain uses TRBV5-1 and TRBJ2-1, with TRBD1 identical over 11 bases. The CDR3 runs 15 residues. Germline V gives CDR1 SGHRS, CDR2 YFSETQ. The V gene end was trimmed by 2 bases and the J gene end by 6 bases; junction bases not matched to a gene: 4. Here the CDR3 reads CASSFSGQGGNEQFF. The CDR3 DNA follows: TGCGCCAGCAGCTTTTCGGGACAGGGGGGCAATGAGCAGTTCTTC. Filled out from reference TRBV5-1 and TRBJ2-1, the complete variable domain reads KAGVTQTPRYLIKTRGQQVTLSCSPISGHRSVSWYQQTPGQGLQFLFEYFSETQRNKGNFPGRFSGRQFSNSRSEMNVSTLELGDSALYLCASSFSGQGGNEQFFGPGTRLTVL.

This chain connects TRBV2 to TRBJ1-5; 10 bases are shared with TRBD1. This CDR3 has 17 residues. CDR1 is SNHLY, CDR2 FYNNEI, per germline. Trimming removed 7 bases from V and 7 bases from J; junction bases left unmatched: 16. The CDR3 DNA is TGTGCCAGCACGTCGGAGGCGGGACAGGGGATCGGACAGCCCCAGCATTTT. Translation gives CASTSEAGQGIGQPQHF.

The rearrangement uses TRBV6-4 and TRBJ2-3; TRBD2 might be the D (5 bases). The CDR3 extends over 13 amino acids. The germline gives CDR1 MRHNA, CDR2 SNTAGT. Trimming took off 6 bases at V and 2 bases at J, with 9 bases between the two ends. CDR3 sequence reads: CASSRDFTDTQYF. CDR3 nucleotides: TGTGCCAGCAGCCGGGATTTCACAGATACGCAGTATTTT.

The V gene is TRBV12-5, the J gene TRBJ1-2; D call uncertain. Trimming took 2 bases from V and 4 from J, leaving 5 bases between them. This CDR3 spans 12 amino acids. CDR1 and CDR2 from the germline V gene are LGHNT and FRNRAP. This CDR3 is CASGLTAYGYTF. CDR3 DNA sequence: TGTGCTAGTGGTTTGACAGCCTATGGCTACACCTTC.

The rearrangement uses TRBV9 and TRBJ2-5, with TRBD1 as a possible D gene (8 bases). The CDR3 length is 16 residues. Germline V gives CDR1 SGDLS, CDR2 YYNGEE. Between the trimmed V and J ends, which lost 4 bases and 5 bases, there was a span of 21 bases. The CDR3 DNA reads TGTGCCAGCAGCCCTATGCCACAGGGGGAGGGGGAGACCCAGTACTTC. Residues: CASSPMPQGEGETQYF.

DNA for the CDR3: TGTGCCAGCAGCAAAGCATCGAGCGGGGTGGCGGAGCAGTACGTC. Translation: CASSKASSGVAEQYV. J is TRBJ2-7 and V is TRBV21-1; the DNA was not compared with TRBD2, the D call given in the table. TRBV21-1 corresponds to a pseudogene. This CDR3 comprises 15 residues.

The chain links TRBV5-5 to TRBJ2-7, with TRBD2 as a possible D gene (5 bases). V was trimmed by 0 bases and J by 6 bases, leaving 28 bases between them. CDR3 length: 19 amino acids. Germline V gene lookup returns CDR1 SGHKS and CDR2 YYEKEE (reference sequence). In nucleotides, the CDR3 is TGTGCCAGCAGCTTGGGGTGGGTGCGAGGGCCGCCCTGGACCACCGAGCAGTACTTC. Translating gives CASSLGWVRGPPWTTEQYF. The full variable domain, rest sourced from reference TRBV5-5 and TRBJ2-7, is DAGVTQSPTHLIKTRGQQVTLRCSPISGHKSVSWYQQVLGQGPQFIFQYYEKEERGRGNFPDRFSARQFPNYSSELNVNALLLGDSALYLCASSLGWVRGPPWTTEQYFGPGTRLTVT.

The CDR3, as DNA: TGTGCCAGCAGCGAGGGCGGGAGGGCCGGAGATACGCAGTATTTT. Translating gives CASSEGGRAGDTQYF. The V call is TRBV9, the J call TRBJ2-3, with TRBD2 identical over 9 bases. V lost 3 bases to trimming and J lost 5 bases; unmatched junction nucleotides: 7. The CDR3 consists of 15 residues. The V gene's germline CDR1 is SGDLS and CDR2 YYNGEE.

The CDR3 nucleotides are TGTGCCAGCAGCCAGGTCCCTAGTTCGGGGGAGCAGTACTTC. Its protein is CASSQVPSSGEQYF. The genes are TRBV7-2 and TRBJ2-7; tentative D call: TRBD2 (5 bases). Germline lookup yields CDR1 SGHTA and CDR2 FQGNSA. CDR3 length: 14 amino acids. The V end lost 5 bases, the J end lost 7 bases, and 18 bases lay between the germline ends.

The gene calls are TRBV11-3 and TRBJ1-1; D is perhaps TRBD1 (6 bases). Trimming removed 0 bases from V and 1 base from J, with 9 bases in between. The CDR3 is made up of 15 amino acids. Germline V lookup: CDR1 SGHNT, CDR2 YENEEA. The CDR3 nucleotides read TGTGCCAGCAGCTTAGATGGACAGAGGAACACTGAAGCTTTCTTT. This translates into CASSLDGQRNTEAFF.

CDR3 coding DNA: TGTGCCCACAAGAGGGACAGCCGCACAGATACGCAGTATTTT. Amino acids: CAHKRDSRTDTQYF. The rearrangement uses TRBV2 and TRBJ2-3; 7 positions agree with TRBD1. With V trimmed by 11 bases and J by 1 base, 9 bases remained unmatched. The CDR3 runs 14 residues. Looked up from germline, CDR1 is SNHLY and CDR2 is FYNNEI.

This chain's CDR3 is CASSIEAGLQQFF. CDR3 nucleotides: TGTGCCAGTAGTATAGAAGCGGGACTACAGCAGTTCTTC. This chain joins TRBV19 and TRBJ2-1, with TRBD2 matching 7 bases. Germline values: CDR1 LNHDA, CDR2 SQIVND (reference sequence). V gave up 0 bases and J gave up 11 bases; unmatched junction bases: 4. The CDR3 extends over 13 amino acids.

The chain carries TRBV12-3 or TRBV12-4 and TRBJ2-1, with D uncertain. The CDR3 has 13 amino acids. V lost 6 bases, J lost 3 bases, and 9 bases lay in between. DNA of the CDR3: TGTGCCAGCAGCCATGACAACTACAATGAGCAGTTCTTC. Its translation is CASSHDNYNEQFF.

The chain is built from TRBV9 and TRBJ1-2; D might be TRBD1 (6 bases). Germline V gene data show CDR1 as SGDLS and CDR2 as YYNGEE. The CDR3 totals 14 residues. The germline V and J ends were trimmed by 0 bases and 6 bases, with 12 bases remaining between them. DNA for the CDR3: TGTGCCAGCAGCGTAGATCACAGGGCGAATGGCTACACCTTC. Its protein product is CASSVDHRANGYTF.

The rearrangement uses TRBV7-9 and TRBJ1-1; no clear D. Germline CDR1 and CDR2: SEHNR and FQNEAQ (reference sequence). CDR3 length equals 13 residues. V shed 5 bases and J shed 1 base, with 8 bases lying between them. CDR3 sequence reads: CASSTEGNTEAFF. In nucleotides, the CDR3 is TGTGCCAGCAGCACGGAGGGGAACACTGAAGCTTTCTTT.